These 30 T cell receptor beta chains came from one sample sequenced in a study of T-cell memory formation after mild COVID-19. MiXCR was run by TCRdb on the 5' RACE reads, yielding one entry per CDR3 protein. Of roughly 62,000 distinct CDR3 sequences listed, over 8.5% were seen once; the top ten hold approximately 1.1%. Material: PBMCs or a T cell subset sorted from them (not recorded which). The origin of the receptors is a man between 18 and 35 years old who had mild COVID-19 (a few samples of this study predate the infection). Cell type and time point are not known.

The chain employs TRBV6-6 and TRBJ2-5; tentative D call: TRBD1 (6 bases). Germline V lookup: CDR1 MNHNY, CDR2 SVGAGI (reference sequence). With 2 bases removed from V and 5 bases from J, the gap between germline ends came to 12 bases. This CDR3 region has 14 residues. The CDR3 region has the DNA TGTGCCAGCAGTTACGGGGCAGGGGTCGAGACCCAGTACTTC. Amino acid sequence: CASSYGAGVETQYF.

The chain employs TRBV5-4 and TRBJ2-2; TRBD1 matches at 7 bases. CDR1 is SGHNT, CDR2 YYREEE, per germline (reference sequence). V lost 4 bases, J lost 0 bases, and 6 bases stayed unmatched. The CDR3 is made up of 16 amino acids. The CDR3 sequence: CASSTAGTANTGELFF. The CDR3 DNA reads TGTGCCAGCAGCACGGCCGGGACAGCGAACACCGGGGAGCTGTTTTTT. The whole variable domain, filled in from reference TRBV5-4 and TRBJ2-2, reads ETGVTQSPTHLIKTRGQQVTLRCSSQSGHNTVSWYQQALGQGPQFIFQYYREEENGRGNFPPRFSGLQFPNYSSELNVNALELDDSALYLCASSTAGTANTGELFFGEGSRLTVL.

This clonotype was picked up a small number of times. This sequence joins TRBV6-6 and TRBJ2-3, with D uncertain. The V gene lost 6 bases and the J gene lost 3 bases, with 4 bases spanning the gap. CDR3 length: 11 residues. Germline V CDR1 and CDR2: MNHNY, SVGAGI (reference sequence). This CDR3 reads CASRATDTQYF. CDR3 bases: TGTGCCAGCAGGGCGACAGATACGCAGTATTTT.

The rearrangement joins TRBV4-1 to TRBJ2-5; TRBD2 matches at 9 bases. Germline CDR1 MGHRA, CDR2 YSYEKL. The CDR3 length is 18 residues. With V trimmed by 4 bases and J by 2 bases, 14 bases remained unmatched. The DNA of the CDR3 is TGCGCCAGCAGCCGAAGCCTGGAGCGGGGGGAACTTCAAGAGACCCAGTACTTC. Residues: CASSRSLERGELQETQYF.

The table lists this clonotype with many counts. CDR3 amino acids: CASSPGLAGLSETQYF. The DNA for the CDR3 is TGTGCCAGCAGCCCCGGACTAGCGGGCCTTTCGGAGACCCAGTACTTC. The chain recombines TRBV4-2 with TRBJ2-5; 11 nucleotides line up with TRBD2. Germline CDR1 and CDR2: LGHNA and YNFKEQ. J lost 5 bases, V lost 4 bases, and 9 bases had no gene match. This CDR3 has 16 residues.

The sample holds a few counts of this clonotype. This chain joins TRBV29-1 and TRBJ1-5; no clear D gene. V lost 1 base to trimming and J lost 5 bases, with 12 bases between them. From germline, CDR1 is SQVTM and CDR2 ANQGSEA. The CDR3 covers 14 residues. As DNA, the CDR3 is TGCAGCGTTGAAGTAGCAGGCAGCGATCAGCCCCAGCATTTT. Translated, it gives CSVEVAGSDQPQHF.

The CDR3 is CASSLGGFGNQPQHF. CDR3 DNA: TGTGCCAGCAGTTTAGGGGGATTTGGCAATCAGCCCCAGCATTTT. The chain employs TRBV27 and TRBJ1-5, with a possible D match to TRBD1 (5 bases). In germline, CDR1 is MNHEY, CDR2 SMNVEV (reference sequence). The CDR3 is 15 residues long. V was cut by 2 bases and J by 2 bases, with 10 bases left in between.

This chain links TRBV5-1 with TRBJ2-5; perhaps TRBD1 as D (6 bases). The CDR3 totals 15 residues. Germline CDR1 is SGHRS and CDR2 is YFSETQ. With 4 bases removed from V and 4 bases from J, the gap between germline ends came to 17 bases. CDR3 sequence reads: CASSGGQGMPETQYF. The CDR3 bases are TGCGCCAGCAGCGGCGGGCAGGGGATGCCAGAGACCCAGTACTTC. The whole variable domain, remainder taken from reference TRBV5-1 and TRBJ2-5, is KAGVTQTPRYLIKTRGQQVTLSCSPISGHRSVSWYQQTPGQGLQFLFEYFSETQRNKGNFPGRFSGRQFSNSRSEMNVSTLELGDSALYLCASSGGQGMPETQYFGPGTRLLVL.

This clonotype was seen many times. This chain connects TRBV7-3 to TRBJ2-5, with a weak D call TRBD1 (6 bases). CDR1 SGHTA and CDR2 FQGTGA come from the germline V gene. The germline V and J ends were trimmed by 4 bases and 3 bases, with 9 bases remaining between them. CDR3 size: 13 residues. The CDR3 is CASSSRTEETQYF. CDR3 coding DNA: TGTGCCAGCAGCTCACGGACAGAAGAGACCCAGTACTTC.

The chain is built from TRBV4-2 and TRBJ1-5; 8 bases fit TRBD1. CDR3 length equals 16 residues. V was pared by 0 bases and J by 4 bases, with 5 bases of the junction left unmatched. Germline V lookup: CDR1 LGHNA, CDR2 YNFKEQ. The CDR3 reads CASSQEQTGVNQPQHF. The CDR3 coding sequence is TGTGCCAGCAGCCAAGAGCAGACAGGGGTAAATCAGCCCCAGCATTTT.

This clonotype was detected ten times or more. The chain has TRBV7-2 and TRBJ2-7; 7 bases agree with TRBD1. Trimming took 6 bases from V and 3 from J; bases not matched to a gene: 11. This CDR3 is 15 amino acids long. The germline V gene has CDR1 SGHTA and CDR2 FQGNSA. DNA of the CDR3: TGTGCCAGCAGTTCAAGGGACAGAACCTTCTACGAGCAGTACTTC. This translates into CASSSRDRTFYEQYF. The whole variable domain, filled in from reference TRBV7-2 and TRBJ2-7, reads GAGVSQSPSNKVTEKGKDVELRCDPISGHTALYWYRQSLGQGLEFLIYFQGNSAPDKSGLPSDRFSAERTGGSVSTLTIQRTQQEDSAVYLCASSSRDRTFYEQYFGPGTRLTVT.

This clonotype has just a few counts. The chain is built from TRBV4-2 and TRBJ2-4, with D unclear. Trimming removed 0 bases from V and 0 bases from J, with 18 bases in between. CDR1 is LGHNA, CDR2 YNFKEQ, per germline. The CDR3 covers 19 residues. The CDR3 region is CASSQDHNLVRLAKNIQYF. The CDR3 coding sequence is TGTGCCAGCAGCCAAGATCATAACCTGGTCAGACTAGCCAAAAACATTCAGTACTTC.

This clonotype has at least ten counts. The chain employs TRBV7-3 and TRBJ1-1; D is perhaps TRBD1 (5 bases). Trimming took off 5 bases at V and 6 bases at J, with 13 bases between the two ends. Germline lookup yields CDR1 SGHTA and CDR2 FQGTGA. The CDR3 totals 13 residues. The CDR3 region is CASSRGLGAEAFF. CDR3 DNA sequence: TGTGCCAGCAGCAGGGGTTTAGGGGCTGAAGCTTTCTTT. Using reference TRBV7-3 and TRBJ1-1 for the parts outside the CDR3, the full variable domain is GAGVSQTPSNKVTEKGKYVELRCDPISGHTALYWYRQSLGQGPEFLIYFQGTGAADDSGLPNDRFFAVRPEGSVSTLKIQRTERGDSAVYLCASSRGLGAEAFFGQGTRLTVV.

This chain joins TRBV19 and TRBJ2-1, with D possibly being TRBD1 (5 bases). This CDR3 spans 14 amino acids. V lost 0 bases and J 7 bases, leaving 10 bases between the germline ends. Germline V lookup: CDR1 LNHDA, CDR2 SQIVND (reference sequence). The CDR3 bases are TGTGCCAGTAGTATAGATCTAAGGGGAAATGAGCAGTTCTTC. This sequence encodes CASSIDLRGNEQFF. The variable domain in full, completed from reference TRBV19 and TRBJ2-1, reads DGGITQSPKYLFRKEGQNVTLSCEQNLNHDAMYWYRQDPGQGLRLIYYSQIVNDFQKGDIAEGYSVSREKKESFPLTVTSAQKNPTAFYLCASSIDLRGNEQFFGPGTRLTVL.

A few counts support this clonotype. The V and J genes are TRBV20-1 and TRBJ2-7; possible D gene TRBD1, 7 bases. CDR1 and CDR2 (germline): DFQATT, SNEGSKA (reference sequence). V lost 7 bases and J 1 base, leaving 14 bases between the germline ends. The CDR3 contains 13 residues. CDR3 coding DNA: TGCAGTGTTCCGACAGGGACTTCCTACGAGCAGTACGTC. This translates into CSVPTGTSYEQYV.

This clonotype was detected many times. The rearrangement joins TRBV5-6 to TRBJ2-5; no firm D call. V shed 0 bases and J shed 4 bases, with 4 bases lying between them. The CDR3 consists of 12 residues. Germline V gene data show CDR1 as SGHDT and CDR2 as YYEEEE. CDR3 nucleotide sequence: TGTGCCAGCAGCTTGGTAACAGAGACCCAGTACTTC. The encoded protein is CASSLVTETQYF.

V gene TRBV5-1 combines with J gene TRBJ2-1; the match to TRBD2 covers 11 bases. Germline CDR1 reads SGHRS; CDR2 reads YFSETQ. This CDR3 spans 15 amino acids. J was trimmed by 6 bases and V by 2 bases; bases with no gene match: 4. CDR3 protein: CASSFALAGANEQFF. The CDR3 nucleotides read TGCGCCAGCAGCTTTGCACTAGCGGGGGCCAATGAGCAGTTCTTC.

The chain combines TRBV7-2 with TRBJ2-3; TRBD2 matches at 7 bases. The germline V gene has CDR1 SGHTA and CDR2 FQGNSA. The ends lost 2 bases at V and 4 bases at J; junction bases unmatched: 3. The CDR3 sequence is 14 residues long. The CDR3 nucleotides read TGTGCCAGCAGCTTAAGACTAGCTCCAGATACGCAGTATTTT. This sequence encodes CASSLRLAPDTQYF.

The gene calls are TRBV5-4 and TRBJ1-3; D gene unclear. The CDR3 has 16 amino acids. The V end lost 0 bases, the J end lost 0 bases, and 10 bases lay between the germline ends. CDR1 is SGHNT, CDR2 YYREEE, per germline (reference sequence). DNA for the CDR3: TGTGCCAGCAGCTTGGGGACGCCCAACTCTGGAAACACCATATATTTT. This gives the protein CASSLGTPNSGNTIYF.

The rearrangement links TRBV3-1 to TRBJ2-2; D not resolved. The CDR3 totals 12 residues. Germline V gives CDR1 LGHDT, CDR2 YNNKEL (reference sequence). Trimming left V 6 bases short and J 6 bases short, with 8 bases between. CDR3 in amino acids: CASRLLAGELFF. The DNA of the CDR3 is TGTGCCAGCAGACTTCTCGCCGGGGAGCTGTTTTTT.

This chain uses TRBV5-5 with TRBJ2-2, with TRBD1 matching over 8 bases. There are 15 residues in the CDR3. Germline CDR1 and CDR2: SGHKS and YYEKEE (reference sequence). V lost 2 bases and J lost 5; bases outside the gene matches: 5. The CDR3: CASSFRDRSTGELFF. CDR3 nucleotide sequence: TGTGCCAGCAGCTTCCGGGACAGGAGTACCGGGGAGCTGTTTTTT.

Ten or more counts support this clonotype. The chain combines TRBV9 with TRBJ2-7, with D uncertain. The CDR3 spans 14 residues. The germline V and J ends were trimmed by 2 bases and 0 bases, with 9 bases remaining between them. The germline V gene encodes CDR1 SGDLS and CDR2 YYNGEE. The CDR3 DNA reads TGTGCCAGCAGCGTCACGAGAGTCTCCTACGAGCAGTACTTC. Encoded protein: CASSVTRVSYEQYF.

In its sample, this clonotype was seen many times. The genes are TRBV7-9 and TRBJ2-3; 7 bases are a match to TRBD2. From germline, CDR1 is SEHNR and CDR2 FQNEAQ (reference sequence). V dropped 5 bases and J dropped 1; count of bases not matched to a gene: 9. The CDR3 loop spans 16 amino acids. This CDR3 reads CASSHGPSGGTDTQYF. The CDR3 bases are TGTGCCAGCAGCCACGGGCCCAGCGGGGGCACAGATACGCAGTATTTT.

This clonotype was observed a few times. The chain links TRBV2 to TRBJ2-7; TRBD1 agrees at 8 bases. The CDR3 contains 12 residues. V lost 0 bases to trimming and J lost 11 bases; unmatched junction nucleotides: 3. From germline, CDR1 is SNHLY and CDR2 FYNNEI. This CDR3 is CASSEAQGAEYF. The DNA for the CDR3 is TGTGCCAGCAGTGAAGCCCAGGGGGCAGAGTACTTC.

The chain joins TRBV28 to TRBJ2-1; TRBD1 agrees at 7 bases. This CDR3 has 13 residues. V trimming: 5 bases; J trimming: 2 bases; junction bases outside the gene matches: 0. Germline V gene sequence: CDR1 MDHEN, CDR2 SYDVKM. In DNA, the CDR3 is TGTGCCAGCAGTACAGGGGCCTACAATGAGCAGTTCTTC. Amino acids: CASSTGAYNEQFF.

This clonotype was counted at least ten times. This chain connects TRBV7-9 to TRBJ2-7; D is unresolved. Trimming took 3 bases from V and 5 from J, leaving 5 bases between them. The CDR3 totals 11 residues. Germline V gives CDR1 SEHNR, CDR2 FQNEAQ (reference sequence). The CDR3 reads CASSFSDEQYF. The CDR3 DNA follows: TGTGCCAGCAGCTTTTCGGACGAGCAGTACTTC.

This clonotype was recorded a few times. This chain joins TRBV20-1 and TRBJ2-1; 7 bases map to TRBD2. The CDR3 extends over 14 amino acids. Germline V gives CDR1 DFQATT, CDR2 SNEGSKA (reference sequence). The CDR3 region is CSPWSSGIYNEQFF. In nucleotides, the CDR3 is TGCAGCCCATGGTCCAGCGGGATCTACAATGAGCAGTTCTTC.

This clonotype has at least ten counts. The chain employs TRBV13 and TRBJ2-3; D not certain. Germline CDR1 is PRHDT and CDR2 is FYEKMQ (reference sequence). This CDR3 is 15 amino acids long. The V end was cut by 5 bases, the J end by 2 bases, with 14 bases between. The CDR3 DNA sequence: TGTGCCAGCAGCCTGCGGATGGCCTACACAGATACGCAGTATTTT. Protein sequence: CASSLRMAYTDTQYF. The entire variable domain, with the rest obtained from reference TRBV13 and TRBJ2-3, is as follows: AAGVIQSPRHLIKEKRETATLKCYPIPRHDTVYWYQQGPGQDPQFLISFYEKMQSDKGSIPDRFSAQQFSDYHSELNMSSLELGDSALYFCASSLRMAYTDTQYFGPGTRLTVL.

This clonotype turned up a few times. This chain connects TRBV6-5 to TRBJ1-2, with 8 bases matching TRBD1. Germline CDR1 is MNHEY and CDR2 is SVGAGI. This CDR3 spans 13 amino acids. Germline trimming cut 4 bases from V and 3 bases from J; bases unmatched to any gene: 1. The CDR3 protein is CASSLTGDYGYTF. The DNA for the CDR3 is TGTGCCAGCAGTTTGACAGGGGACTATGGCTACACCTTC.

This clonotype occurred many times. The chain combines TRBV6-5 with TRBJ2-5; 15 positions match TRBD2. The CDR3 is 15 residues long. J lost 7 bases, V lost 6 bases, and 6 bases had no gene match. The V gene's germline CDR1 is MNHEY and CDR2 SVGAGI. As DNA, the CDR3 is TGTGCCAGCAGACCTCCGGGACTAGCGGGGGGGACCCAGTACTTC. Its translation is CASRPPGLAGGTQYF.